Below are 22 T cell receptor beta chains sequenced from a single sample in a study of cytomegalovirus exposure and HLA in healthy donors. PCR was performed using 60 Vbeta and 13 Jbeta primers. Some clones are missing from TCRdb's copy, which holds only in-frame ones; the method was immunoSEQ multiplex PCR. Here the sample spans 100,000 to 150,000 clones, around 77% being singletons. Sequencing was done on a sample of PBMCs. These receptors were taken from a male donor in good health and CMV-seropositive.

The V and J genes are TRBV6-1 and TRBJ1-1, with TRBD1 matching over 7 bases. The CDR3 loop spans 14 amino acids. The germline CDR1 and CDR2 sequences are MNHNS and SASEGT. Germline trimming cut 6 bases from V and 0 bases from J; bases unmatched to any gene: 4. CDR3 protein: CASRPGTVNTEAFF. For the CDR3, the DNA is TGTGCCAGCAGACCCGGGACAGTGAACACTGAAGCTTTCTTT.

V and J are TRBV27 and TRBJ2-1; 9 nucleotides match TRBD1. The CDR3 runs to 13 residues. The V gene end was trimmed by 8 bases and the J gene end by 10 bases; junction bases not matched to a gene: 9. CDR1 and CDR2 from the germline V gene are MNHEY and SMNVEV (reference sequence). CDR3 in amino acids: CASGLQGAREQFF. CDR3 coding DNA: TGTGCCAGCGGATTACAGGGGGCGCGGGAGCAGTTCTTC.

The chain is built from TRBV7-2 and TRBJ1-1; D might be TRBD1 (5 bases). Germline V CDR1 and CDR2: SGHTA, FQGNSA. Trimming removed 5 bases from V and 1 base from J, with 8 bases in between. The CDR3 covers 13 residues. CDR3 sequence: CASSVDKNTEAFF. In nucleotides, the CDR3 is TGTGCCAGCAGCGTGGACAAGAACACTGAAGCTTTCTTT.

The rearrangement uses TRBV7-6 and TRBJ2-7; no reliable D call. The CDR3 is 15 amino acids. Trimming shortened V by 1 base and J by 1 base, and 11 bases separated the two germline ends. Germline CDR1 is SGHVS and CDR2 is FNYEAQ. The CDR3 region has the DNA TGTGCCAGCAGCTTAGGGTCGCAAACTTCCTACGAGCAGTACTTC. Protein sequence: CASSLGSQTSYEQYF.

In this sample, this clone turned up a few times. V usage is TRBV15 and J usage is TRBJ2-1, with D perhaps matching TRBD2 (6 bases). Germline V gene lookup returns CDR1 LNHNV and CDR2 YYDKDF (reference sequence). The CDR3 spans 15 residues. V was shortened by 9 bases and J by 7 bases, with 22 bases between the two germline ends. DNA for the CDR3: TGTGCCACTACGGGTGCGGAGGGAGTAAAAAATGAGCAGTTCTTC. It codes for CATTGAEGVKNEQFF.

The gene calls are TRBV10-3 and TRBJ2-6; a weak D match, TRBD2 (6 bases). The CDR3 has 13 residues. V lost 10 bases to trimming and J lost 2 bases, with 9 bases between them. From germline, CDR1 is ENHRY and CDR2 SYGVKD. The CDR3 spells CATGGAGANVLTF. For the CDR3, the DNA is TGTGCCACCGGGGGTGCTGGGGCCAACGTCCTGACTTTC.

The chain couples TRBV6-5 to TRBJ1-1; D is unclear. Germline values: CDR1 MNHEY, CDR2 SVGAGI. This CDR3 is 15 amino acids long. V was clipped by 0 bases and J by 0 bases, with 8 bases between them. The CDR3 bases are TGTGCCAGCAGTTACTCTGGCACCATGAACACTGAAGCTTTCTTT. Encoded protein: CASSYSGTMNTEAFF.

V is TRBV19 and J is TRBJ1-2, with D possibly TRBD1 on 5 matching bases. Germline V gene data show CDR1 as LNHDA and CDR2 as SQIVND (reference sequence). Trimming left V 3 bases short and J 7 bases short, with 18 bases between. The CDR3 is 15 residues long. As DNA, the CDR3 is TGTGCCAGTAGTATCCTGGGGGGACTGCCGGGTGGCTACACCTTC. This codes for CASSILGGLPGGYTF.

The gene calls are TRBV5-1 and TRBJ2-5; 10 nucleotides agree with TRBD1. CDR1 is SGHRS and CDR2 is YFSETQ in the germline V gene. The CDR3 runs 15 residues. The junction had 4 bases not matched to a gene; V was cut back by 0 bases and J by 5 bases. CDR3 region: CASSLAGTGVETQYF. The CDR3 nucleotides are TGCGCCAGCAGCTTGGCGGGGACAGGGGTTGAGACCCAGTACTTC.

This rearrangement joins TRBV30 to TRBJ2-2; 9 nucleotides line up with TRBD1. CDR1 is GTSNPN and CDR2 is SVGIG in the germline V gene (reference sequence). Trimming took 1 base from V and 3 from J; bases not matched to a gene: 6. The CDR3 is 16 residues long. This chain's CDR3 is CAWSERTGVYTGELFF. The CDR3 nucleotides are TGTGCCTGGAGTGAGAGGACAGGGGTTTACACCGGGGAGCTGTTTTTT.

The chain has TRBV7-9 and TRBJ1-4, with D possibly TRBD1 on 5 matching bases. Germline assignment: CDR1 SEHNR and CDR2 FQNEAQ (reference sequence). CDR3 size: 16 residues. V was shortened by 4 bases and J by 8 bases, with 20 bases between the two germline ends. This CDR3 reads CASSSPPGHSSEKLFF. CDR3 nucleotide sequence: TGTGCCAGCAGCTCCCCCCCAGGACATTCTTCAGAAAAACTGTTTTTT.

This chain links TRBV28 with TRBJ1-5; TRBD1 aligns across 7 bases. V lost 6 bases to trimming and J lost 5 bases; unmatched junction nucleotides: 10. Germline CDR1 reads MDHEN; CDR2 reads SYDVKM. CDR3 length: 15 residues. In nucleotides, the CDR3 is TGTGCCAGCAGCCTAGGGACAGTCGATTATCAGCCCCAGCATTTT. Its translation: CASSLGTVDYQPQHF.

V is TRBV7-9 and J is TRBJ1-1; no reliable D call. This CDR3 is 12 amino acids long. V lost 5 bases to trimming and J lost 6 bases, with 10 bases between them. Looked up from germline, CDR1 is SEHNR and CDR2 is FQNEAQ (reference sequence). The CDR3 here is CASSPPVSEAFF. The DNA of the CDR3 is TGTGCCAGCAGCCCGCCGGTTTCTGAAGCTTTCTTT.

J is TRBJ1-1 and V is TRBV5-1, with unresolved D. This CDR3 spans 13 amino acids. V shed 2 bases and J shed 11 bases, with 16 bases lying between them. Germline values: CDR1 SGHRS, CDR2 YFSETQ. In DNA form, the CDR3 reads TGCGCCAGCAGCTTCAACCGGGGTTGGGAGGCTTTCTTT. It translates to CASSFNRGWEAFF.

The chain carries TRBV7-3 and TRBJ1-1; possibly TRBD1 for D (5 bases). The V gene's germline CDR1 is SGHTA and CDR2 FQGTGA. CDR3 length equals 15 residues. The ends were cut back, 1 base at V and 4 bases at J, with 13 bases in the middle. The CDR3 sequence is CASSLIRWGVTEAFF. The CDR3 DNA follows: TGTGCCAGCAGCTTAATTCGGTGGGGGGTCACTGAAGCTTTCTTT.

J is TRBJ2-5 and V is TRBV11-1; TRBD2 matches at 9 bases. Germline assignment: CDR1 SGHAT and CDR2 FQDESV (reference sequence). V was pared by 5 bases and J by 4 bases, with 2 bases of the junction left unmatched. The CDR3 length is 13 residues. The CDR3 is CASSTLAGETQYF. DNA of the CDR3: TGTGCCAGCAGCACACTAGCGGGAGAGACCCAGTACTTC. The complete variable domain, with remaining parts taken from reference TRBV11-1 and TRBJ2-5, reads EAEVAQSPRYKITEKSQAVAFWCDPISGHATLYWYRQILGQGPELLVQFQDESVVDDSQLPKDRFSAERLKGVDSTLKIQPAELGDSAMYLCASSTLAGETQYFGPGTRLLVL.

The gene calls are TRBV19 and TRBJ2-7, with D uncertain. This CDR3 spans 14 amino acids. The germline V gene has CDR1 LNHDA and CDR2 SQIVND (reference sequence). V lost 5 bases, J lost 1 base, and 12 bases lay in between. The CDR3 DNA sequence: TGTGCCAGTAGTCTGCTGGGCACATCCTACGAGCAGTACTTC. Its translation: CASSLLGTSYEQYF.

V gene TRBV7-8 combines with J gene TRBJ2-1; 14 bases match TRBD2. The V and J ends lost 6 bases and 4 bases, in that order; junction bases with no gene match: 14. The CDR3 has 19 residues. Germline values: CDR1 SGHVS, CDR2 FQNEAQ. CDR3 bases: TGTGCCAGCAGTTTCCTCCCGGGACTAGCGGGAGAGGCTTACAATGAGCAGTTCTTC. Protein product: CASSFLPGLAGEAYNEQFF.

The chain carries TRBV29-1 and TRBJ2-3, with 10 nucleotides matching TRBD1. The CDR3 contains 14 residues. Germline V CDR1 and CDR2: SQVTM, ANQGSEA. The V segment lost 5 bases and the J segment 4 bases; nucleotides outside the gene matches: 6. As DNA, the CDR3 is TGCAGCGTTTTCCGGGACAGGGGCCCAGATACGCAGTATTTT. Its translation: CSVFRDRGPDTQYF.

V gene TRBV20-1 combines with J gene TRBJ1-1; 10 bases line up with TRBD1. Trimming cost V 5 bases and J 11 bases; bases outside gene matches: 5. CDR3 length: 11 residues. CDR1 DFQATT and CDR2 SNEGSKA come from the germline V gene (reference sequence). The CDR3 DNA follows: TGCAGTGCTGGGGGACAGGGGCAGGCTTTCTTT. Residues: CSAGGQGQAFF.

This clone appeared once. V and J are TRBV4-2 and TRBJ2-1; D is uncertain. V lost 0 bases and J 1 base, leaving 4 bases between the germline ends. Germline V gives CDR1 LGHNA, CDR2 YNFKEQ. This CDR3 has 14 amino acids. The CDR3 DNA reads TGTGCCAGCAGCCAAGATCAGTCCTACAATGAGCAGTTCTTC. The encoded protein is CASSQDQSYNEQFF.

The chain links TRBV28 to TRBJ1-5; TRBD1 aligns across 7 bases. The CDR3 extends over 14 amino acids. CDR1 is MDHEN and CDR2 is SYDVKM in the germline V gene. Trimming removed 5 bases from V and 7 bases from J; junction bases left unmatched: 8. CDR3 sequence reads: CASSLGQASQPQHF. In DNA form, the CDR3 reads TGTGCCAGCAGTCTCGGACAGGCCAGCCAGCCCCAGCATTTT.